This T cell receptor beta chain is from a study of cytomegalovirus exposure and HLA in healthy donors. Primers for the PCR totalled 60 Vbeta and 13 Jbeta. Repertoires were generated with immunoSEQ multiplex PCR, while TCRdb's copy carries only in-frame clones and drops some. The sample has 150,000 to 200,000 clones, 65% to 70% seen once. As to this clone: Its antigen is not known.

V was pared by 2 bases and J by 7 bases, with 5 bases of the junction left unmatched. The CDR3 length is 14 residues. The V gene's germline CDR1 is MNHEY and CDR2 SMNVEV (reference sequence). Study observations and caveats: An analysis was carried out later, and it reportedly showed fewer N-insertions in an Asian-associated ancestry cluster than the approximately 700-donor mean.

The sequenced sample was PBMCs. The genes are TRBV27 and TRBJ2-1; 7 nucleotides match TRBD2. The receptor was derived from a man between 25 and 39 years old in good health and CMV-seropositive. The CDR3 region is CASSLSGNRNEQFF. DNA for the CDR3: TGTGCCAGCAGTTTAAGCGGGAATCGGAATGAGCAGTTCTTC.